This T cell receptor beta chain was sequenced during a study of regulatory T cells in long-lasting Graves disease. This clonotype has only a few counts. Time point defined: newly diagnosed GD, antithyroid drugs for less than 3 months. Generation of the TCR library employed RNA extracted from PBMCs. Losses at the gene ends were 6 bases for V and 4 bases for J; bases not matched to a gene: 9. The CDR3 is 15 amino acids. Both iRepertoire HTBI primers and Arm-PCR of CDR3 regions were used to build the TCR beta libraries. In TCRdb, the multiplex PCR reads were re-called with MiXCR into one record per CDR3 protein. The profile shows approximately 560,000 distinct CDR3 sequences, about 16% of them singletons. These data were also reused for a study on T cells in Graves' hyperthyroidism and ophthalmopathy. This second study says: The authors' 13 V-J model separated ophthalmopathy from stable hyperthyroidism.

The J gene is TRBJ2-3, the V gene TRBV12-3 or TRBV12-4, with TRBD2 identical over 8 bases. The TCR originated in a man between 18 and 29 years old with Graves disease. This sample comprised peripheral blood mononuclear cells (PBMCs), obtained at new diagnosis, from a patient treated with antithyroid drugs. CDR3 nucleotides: TGTGCCAGCAGCTCCGGGGGGGGGCAGGCAGATACGCAGTATTTT. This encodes CASSSGGGQADTQYF.